This TCR beta chain stems from a study of blood T cell repertoires in COVID-19. Across the whole study: Whether acute or convalescent, the COVID-19 samples came from the United States, Italy and Spain.

Clones were sequenced by immunoSEQ multiplex PCR, and TCRdb holds only the in-frame ones, with some missing. The sample shows roughly 670,000 clones, about nine tenths of them seen only once. The CDR3 length is 11 residues. CDR1 and CDR2 (germline): SGHNT, YENEEA. The ends were cut back, 5 bases at V and 12 bases at J, with 13 bases in the middle. This TCR came from a woman younger than 35 with acute or convalescent COVID-19. Sequencing was performed on peripheral blood. The chain has TRBV11-3 and TRBJ1-2; D call uncertain. CDR3 coding DNA: TGTGCCAGCAGCCGGAGGGTGGGTAACACCTTC. Translating gives CASSRRVGNTF.